This T cell receptor (beta chain) originates from a study of PD-L1 blockade in urothelial cancer. About the study: At some point between 2013 and 2014 therapy began: atezolizumab 1,200 mg intravenously every 3 weeks. Across blood samples, T cells had a median count of about 140,000. Analyses used blood from 3 weeks (second dose) and 6 weeks after treatment start.

Germline V gene sequence: CDR1 WSHSY, CDR2 SAAADI. Trimming removed 6 bases at V and 0 bases at J, with 6 bases between. This CDR3 comprises 12 residues. As to this clone: Its antigen is not identified.

Study results and limitations: Patients with durable benefit had greater blood expansion of tumor-associated TCR clones 3 weeks into treatment.

Time point here: peripheral blood 6 weeks after treatment start. The repertoire was sequenced with immunoSEQ multiplex PCR; TCRdb's copy has only in-frame clones and lacks some. Of 31,000 or so clones detected, approximately 90% appear once; the ten largest clones hold 6.5% to 8%. The sequencing used PBMCs, collected around atezolizumab (anti-PD-L1) treatment. J is TRBJ2-7 and V is TRBV10-2; D gene ambiguous. This TCR was recovered from a man older than 75 with urothelial cancer. The CDR3 loop reads CASSVDSYEQYF. The CDR3, as DNA: TGCGCCAGCAGCGTAGACTCCTACGAGCAGTACTTC.